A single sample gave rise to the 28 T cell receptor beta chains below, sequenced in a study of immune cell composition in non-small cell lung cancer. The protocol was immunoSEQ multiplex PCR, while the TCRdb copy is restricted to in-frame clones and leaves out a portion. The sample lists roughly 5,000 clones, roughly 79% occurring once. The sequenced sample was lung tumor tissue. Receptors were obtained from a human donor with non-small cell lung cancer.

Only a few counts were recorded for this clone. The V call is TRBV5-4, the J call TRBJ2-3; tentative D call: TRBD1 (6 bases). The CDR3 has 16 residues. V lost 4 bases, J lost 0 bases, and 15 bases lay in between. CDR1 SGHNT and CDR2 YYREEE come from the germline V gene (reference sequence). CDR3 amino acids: CASSLRDKPSTDTQYF. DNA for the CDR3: TGTGCCAGCAGCCTCCGGGACAAACCTAGCACAGATACGCAGTATTTT.

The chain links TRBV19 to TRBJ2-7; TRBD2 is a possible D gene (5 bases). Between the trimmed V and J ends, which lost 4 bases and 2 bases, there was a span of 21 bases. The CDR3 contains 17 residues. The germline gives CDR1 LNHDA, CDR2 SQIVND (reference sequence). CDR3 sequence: CASSKAPGPGVTYEQYF. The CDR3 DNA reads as TGTGCCAGTAGTAAAGCTCCCGGCCCCGGGGTTACCTACGAGCAGTACTTC.

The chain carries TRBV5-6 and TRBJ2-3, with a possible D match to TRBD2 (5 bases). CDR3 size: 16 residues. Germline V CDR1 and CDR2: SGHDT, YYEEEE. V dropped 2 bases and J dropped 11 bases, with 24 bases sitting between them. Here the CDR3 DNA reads TGTGCCAGCAGCTTTACCTCCGGGATTTCTCGTACTTTGCAGTATTTT. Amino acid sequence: CASSFTSGISRTLQYF.

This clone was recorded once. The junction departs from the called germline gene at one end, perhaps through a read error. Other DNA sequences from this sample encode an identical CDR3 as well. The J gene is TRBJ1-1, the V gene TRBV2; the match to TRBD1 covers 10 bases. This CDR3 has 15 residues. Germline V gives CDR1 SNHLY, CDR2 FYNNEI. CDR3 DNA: TGTGCCAGCAAGATAGGGACAGGGGTTAACACTGAAGCCTTCTTT. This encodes CASKIGTGVNTEAFF.

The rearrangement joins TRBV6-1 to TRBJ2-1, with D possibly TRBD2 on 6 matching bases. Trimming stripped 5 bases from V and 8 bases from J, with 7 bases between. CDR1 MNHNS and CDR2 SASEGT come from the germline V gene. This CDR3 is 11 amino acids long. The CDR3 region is CASSLADEQFF. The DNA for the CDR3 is TGTGCCAGCAGTTTAGCGGATGAGCAGTTCTTC.

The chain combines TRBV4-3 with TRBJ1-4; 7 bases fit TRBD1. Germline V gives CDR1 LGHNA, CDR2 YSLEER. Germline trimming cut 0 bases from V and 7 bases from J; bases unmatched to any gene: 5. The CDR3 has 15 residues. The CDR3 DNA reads TGCGCCAGCAGCCAAGAAAGGGGGCCCAGTGAAAAACTGTTTTTT. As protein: CASSQERGPSEKLFF.

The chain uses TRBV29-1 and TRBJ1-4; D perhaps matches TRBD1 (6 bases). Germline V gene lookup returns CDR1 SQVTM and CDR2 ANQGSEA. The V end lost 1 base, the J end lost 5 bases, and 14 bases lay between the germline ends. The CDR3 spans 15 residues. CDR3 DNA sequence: TGCAGCGTTGAAGGAAAACAGGGAGACAATGAAAAACTGTTTTTT. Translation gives CSVEGKQGDNEKLFF.

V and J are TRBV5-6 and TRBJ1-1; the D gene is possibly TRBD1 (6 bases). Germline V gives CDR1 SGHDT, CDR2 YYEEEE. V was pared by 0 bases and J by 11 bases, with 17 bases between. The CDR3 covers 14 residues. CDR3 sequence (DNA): TGTGCCAGCAGCTTGGGGACAGCCGGGATTGGGGCTTTCTTT. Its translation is CASSLGTAGIGAFF.

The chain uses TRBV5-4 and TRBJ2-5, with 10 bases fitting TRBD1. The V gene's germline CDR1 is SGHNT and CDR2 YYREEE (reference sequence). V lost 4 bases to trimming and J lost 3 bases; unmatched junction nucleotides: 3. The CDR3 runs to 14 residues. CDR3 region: CASSAGTGEETQYF. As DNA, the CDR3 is TGTGCCAGCAGCGCCGGGACAGGGGAAGAGACCCAGTACTTC.

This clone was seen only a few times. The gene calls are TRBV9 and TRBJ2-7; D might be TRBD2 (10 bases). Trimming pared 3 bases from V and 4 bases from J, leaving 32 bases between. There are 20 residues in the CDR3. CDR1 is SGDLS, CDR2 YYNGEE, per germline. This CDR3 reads CASSEGYTGGRLAGVYEQYF. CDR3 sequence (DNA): TGTGCCAGCAGCGAGGGTTATACAGGGGGCCGGCTAGCGGGGGTTTACGAGCAGTACTTC.

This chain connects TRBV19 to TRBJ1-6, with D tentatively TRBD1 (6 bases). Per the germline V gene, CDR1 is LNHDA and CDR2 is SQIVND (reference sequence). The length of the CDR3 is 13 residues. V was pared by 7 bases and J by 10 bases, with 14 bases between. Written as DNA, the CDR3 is TGTGCCAGTACCCTGGGGGCAGGATCACCCCTCCACTTT. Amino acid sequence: CASTLGAGSPLHF. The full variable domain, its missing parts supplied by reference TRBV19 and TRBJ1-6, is DGGITQSPKYLFRKEGQNVTLSCEQNLNHDAMYWYRQDPGQGLRLIYYSQIVNDFQKGDIAEGYSVSREKKESFPLTVTSAQKNPTAFYLCASTLGAGSPLHFGNGTRLTVT.

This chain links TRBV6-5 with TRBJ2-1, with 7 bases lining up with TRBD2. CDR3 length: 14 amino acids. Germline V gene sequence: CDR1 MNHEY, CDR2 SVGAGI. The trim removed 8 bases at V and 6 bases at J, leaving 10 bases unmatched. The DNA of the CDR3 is TGTGCCAGCCTCACCCTAGCGGAACCCAATGAGCAGTTCTTC. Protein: CASLTLAEPNEQFF.

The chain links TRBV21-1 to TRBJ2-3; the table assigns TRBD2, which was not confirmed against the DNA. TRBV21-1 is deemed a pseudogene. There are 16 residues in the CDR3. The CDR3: CASSNQLVTITDTQYF. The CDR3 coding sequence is TGTGCCAGCAGCAACCAGCTAGTGACGATCACAGATACGCAGTATTTT.

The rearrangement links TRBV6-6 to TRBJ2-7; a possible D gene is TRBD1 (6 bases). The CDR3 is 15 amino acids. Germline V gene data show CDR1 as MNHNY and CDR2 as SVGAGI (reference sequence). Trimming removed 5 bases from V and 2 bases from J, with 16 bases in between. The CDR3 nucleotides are TGTGCCAGCAGTCGACAGGTAGGCCCCACCTACGAGCAGTACTTC. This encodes CASSRQVGPTYEQYF.

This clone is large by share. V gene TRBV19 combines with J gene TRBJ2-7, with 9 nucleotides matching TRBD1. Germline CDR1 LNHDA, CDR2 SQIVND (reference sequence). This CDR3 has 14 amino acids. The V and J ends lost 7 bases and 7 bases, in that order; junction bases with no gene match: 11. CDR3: CASTGGTGLSEQYF. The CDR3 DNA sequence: TGTGCCAGTACCGGAGGGACAGGGTTATCAGAGCAGTACTTC.

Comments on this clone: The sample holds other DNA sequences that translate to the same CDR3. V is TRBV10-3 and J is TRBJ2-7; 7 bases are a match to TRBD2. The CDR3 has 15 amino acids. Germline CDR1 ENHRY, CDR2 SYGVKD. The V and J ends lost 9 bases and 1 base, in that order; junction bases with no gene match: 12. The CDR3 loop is CAISPTRGLSYEQYF. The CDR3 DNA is TGTGCCATAAGCCCGACGCGGGGGTTGTCCTACGAGCAGTACTTC.

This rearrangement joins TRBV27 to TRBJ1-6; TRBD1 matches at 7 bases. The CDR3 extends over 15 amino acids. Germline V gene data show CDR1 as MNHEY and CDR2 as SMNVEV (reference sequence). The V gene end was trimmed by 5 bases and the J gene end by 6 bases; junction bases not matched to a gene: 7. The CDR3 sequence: CASSPDRFLNSPLHF. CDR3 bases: TGTGCCAGCAGTCCGGACAGGTTCCTTAATTCACCCCTCCACTTT.

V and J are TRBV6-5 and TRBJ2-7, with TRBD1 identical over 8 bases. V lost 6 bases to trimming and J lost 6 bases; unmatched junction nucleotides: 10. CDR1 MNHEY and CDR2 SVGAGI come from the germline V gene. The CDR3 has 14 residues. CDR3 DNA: TGTGCCAGCAGACCACAGGGGGGATTCGGCGAGCAGTACTTC. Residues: CASRPQGGFGEQYF.

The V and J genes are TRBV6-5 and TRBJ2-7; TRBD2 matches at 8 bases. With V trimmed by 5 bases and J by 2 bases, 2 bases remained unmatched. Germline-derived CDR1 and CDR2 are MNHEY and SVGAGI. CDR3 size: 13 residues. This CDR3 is CASSASGPYEQYF. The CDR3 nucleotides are TGTGCCAGCAGTGCTAGCGGGCCCTACGAGCAGTACTTC.

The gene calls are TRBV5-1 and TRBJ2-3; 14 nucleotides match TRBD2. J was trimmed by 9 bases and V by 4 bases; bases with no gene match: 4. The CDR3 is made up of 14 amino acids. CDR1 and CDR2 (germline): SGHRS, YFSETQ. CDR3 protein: CASSMGLAGDTQYF. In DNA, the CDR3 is TGCGCCAGCAGCATGGGACTAGCGGGAGACACGCAGTATTTT.

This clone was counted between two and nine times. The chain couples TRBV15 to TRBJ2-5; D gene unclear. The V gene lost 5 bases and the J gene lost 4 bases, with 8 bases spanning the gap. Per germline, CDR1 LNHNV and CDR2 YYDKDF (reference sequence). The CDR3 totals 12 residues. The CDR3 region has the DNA TGTGCCACCAGCGAATTCGGAGAGACCCAGTACTTC. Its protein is CATSEFGETQYF.

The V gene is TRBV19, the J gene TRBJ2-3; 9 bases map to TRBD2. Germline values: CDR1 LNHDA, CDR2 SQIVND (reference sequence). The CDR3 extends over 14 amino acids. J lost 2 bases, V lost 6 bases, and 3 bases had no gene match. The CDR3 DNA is TGTGCCAGTAGACTAGCGGGCCACACAGATACGCAGTATTTT. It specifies CASRLAGHTDTQYF.

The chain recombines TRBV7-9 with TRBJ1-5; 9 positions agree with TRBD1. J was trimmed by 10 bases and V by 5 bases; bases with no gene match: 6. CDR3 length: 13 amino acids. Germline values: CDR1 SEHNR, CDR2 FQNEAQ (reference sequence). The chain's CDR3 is CASSRDRVKPQHF. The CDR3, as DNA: TGTGCCAGCAGCCGGGACAGGGTAAAACCCCAGCATTTT.

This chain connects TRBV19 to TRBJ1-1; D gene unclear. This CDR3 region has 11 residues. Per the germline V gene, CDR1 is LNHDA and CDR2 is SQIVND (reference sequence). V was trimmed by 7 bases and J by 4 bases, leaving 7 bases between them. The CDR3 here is CASTSSTEAFF. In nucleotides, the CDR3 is TGTGCCAGTACCTCGAGCACTGAAGCTTTCTTT.

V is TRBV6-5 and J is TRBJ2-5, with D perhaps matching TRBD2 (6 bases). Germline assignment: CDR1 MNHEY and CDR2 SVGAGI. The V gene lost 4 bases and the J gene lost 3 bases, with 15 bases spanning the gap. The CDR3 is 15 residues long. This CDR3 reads CASSSPRGGEETQYF. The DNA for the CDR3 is TGTGCCAGCAGTTCTCCACGCGGAGGGGAAGAGACCCAGTACTTC.

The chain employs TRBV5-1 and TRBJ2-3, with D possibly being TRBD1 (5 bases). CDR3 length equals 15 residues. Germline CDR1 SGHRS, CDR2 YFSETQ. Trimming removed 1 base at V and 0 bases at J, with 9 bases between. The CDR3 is CASSLRGPSTDTQYF. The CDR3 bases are TGCGCCAGCAGCTTGAGGGGTCCTAGCACAGATACGCAGTATTTT.

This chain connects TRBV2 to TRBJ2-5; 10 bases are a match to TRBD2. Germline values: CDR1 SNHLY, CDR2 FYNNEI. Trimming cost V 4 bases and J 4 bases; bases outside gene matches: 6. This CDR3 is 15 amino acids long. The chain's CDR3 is CASSGRAGGGETQYF. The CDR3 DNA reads TGTGCCAGCAGTGGGAGAGCGGGAGGGGGAGAGACCCAGTACTTC.

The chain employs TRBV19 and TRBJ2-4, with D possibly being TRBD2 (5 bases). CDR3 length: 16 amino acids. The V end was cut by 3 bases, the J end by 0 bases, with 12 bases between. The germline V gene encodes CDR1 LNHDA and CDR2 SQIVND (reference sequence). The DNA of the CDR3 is TGTGCCAGTAGTATCCTGAGGGATTTAGCCAAAAACATTCAGTACTTC. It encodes CASSILRDLAKNIQYF.